The 13 T cell receptor beta chains listed next were all sequenced from one sample in a study of glioma-infiltrating T cells after dendritic cell vaccination. TCRdb's table, derived via immunoSEQ multiplex PCR, lists solely in-frame clones and lacks some. The sample records tens of thousands of clones, about 89% being singletons. Time point specified: after dendritic cell vaccination, including at tumor progression/relapse. The source material was blood, sampled after dendritic cell vaccination. The receptor source for this set is a human donor with glioblastoma.

The V gene is TRBV5-1, the J gene TRBJ2-3, with 12 bases identical to TRBD2. V lost 0 bases, J lost 1 base, and 3 bases stayed unmatched. Per the germline V gene, CDR1 is SGHRS and CDR2 is YFSETQ. The CDR3 is 17 amino acids. The CDR3 nucleotides are TGCGCCAGCAGCTTGGGACTAGCGGGGGCCCGCACAGATACGCAGTATTTT. It encodes CASSLGLAGARTDTQYF.

This clone was counted a single time. V and J are TRBV19 and TRBJ1-1, with 9 bases fitting TRBD1. The CDR3 covers 15 residues. Trimming cost V 5 bases and J 0 bases; bases outside gene matches: 4. CDR1 is LNHDA and CDR2 is SQIVND in the germline V gene (reference sequence). In DNA, the CDR3 is TGTGCCAGTAGTTACAGGGGGCAGGTGAACACTGAAGCTTTCTTT. Protein sequence: CASSYRGQVNTEAFF.

The J gene is TRBJ2-2, the V gene TRBV7-3; 8 nucleotides align to TRBD1. Looked up from germline, CDR1 is SGHTA and CDR2 is FQGTGA. The CDR3 loop spans 13 amino acids. Losses at the gene ends were 5 bases for V and 5 bases for J; bases not matched to a gene: 1. Here the CDR3 reads CASSRQGTGELFF. The DNA for the CDR3 is TGTGCCAGCAGCCGACAGGGGACCGGGGAGCTGTTTTTT.

The V call is TRBV4-3, the J call TRBJ2-1, with 7 bases that match TRBD1. The CDR3 length is 16 residues. CDR1 and CDR2 (germline): LGHNA, YSLEER. The V gene end was trimmed by 2 bases and the J gene end by 0 bases; junction bases not matched to a gene: 4. CDR3 coding DNA: TGCGCCAGCAGCCAAAAACAGGGGAGCTCCTACAATGAGCAGTTCTTC. Protein product: CASSQKQGSSYNEQFF.

CDR3 bases: TGTGCCAGCAGCCAAGAATTGGCGGAGAACACCGGGGAGCTGTTTTTT. The encoded protein is CASSQELAENTGELFF. The chain employs TRBV4-2 and TRBJ2-2; D gene uncertain. Germline lookup yields CDR1 LGHNA and CDR2 YNFKEQ. Trimming took off 0 bases at V and 1 base at J, with 9 bases between the two ends. The CDR3 is 16 residues long.

The chain is built from TRBV9 and TRBJ2-1, with 8 bases aligning to TRBD2. This CDR3 comprises 15 residues. CDR1 is SGDLS, CDR2 YYNGEE, per germline. V was clipped by 4 bases and J by 6 bases; unmatched bases: 9. CDR3 sequence: CASSPSGRYPNEQFF. The CDR3 nucleotides read TGTGCCAGCAGCCCAAGCGGGAGATACCCCAATGAGCAGTTCTTC.

The chain links TRBV30 to TRBJ1-2, with D tentatively TRBD1 (6 bases). V gave up 0 bases and J gave up 4 bases, with 12 bases separating them. Looked up from germline, CDR1 is GTSNPN and CDR2 is SVGIG (reference sequence). The CDR3 spans 14 residues. The CDR3 loop reads CAWSVSQGRYGYTF. Written as DNA, the CDR3 is TGTGCCTGGAGTGTAAGCCAGGGGCGCTATGGCTACACCTTC.

The chain recombines TRBV7-2 with TRBJ2-3; 10 nucleotides line up with TRBD2. The length of the CDR3 is 15 residues. Germline CDR1 and CDR2: SGHTA and FQGNSA. The V and J ends lost 4 bases and 3 bases, in that order; junction bases with no gene match: 4. CDR3 coding DNA: TGTGCCAGCAGCTCGGCTAGCGGGAGAACAGATACGCAGTATTTT. Protein sequence: CASSSASGRTDTQYF.

This clone has just a few counts. The V call is TRBV7-2, the J call TRBJ1-1, with unresolved D. The CDR3 extends over 13 amino acids. V was clipped by 5 bases and J by 0 bases, with 7 bases between them. CDR1 SGHTA and CDR2 FQGNSA come from the germline V gene. The CDR3 nucleotides read TGTGCCAGCAGCCGCGAATTGAACACTGAAGCTTTCTTT. Translation gives CASSRELNTEAFF. Looking up the rest from reference TRBV7-2 and TRBJ1-1 gives the full variable domain: GAGVSQSPSNKVTEKGKDVELRCDPISGHTALYWYRQSLGQGLEFLIYFQGNSAPDKSGLPSDRFSAERTGGSVSTLTIQRTQQEDSAVYLCASSRELNTEAFFGQGTRLTVV.

Only one count was recorded for this clone. This chain links TRBV5-1 with TRBJ2-4; 8 nucleotides line up with TRBD1. CDR1 is SGHRS and CDR2 is YFSETQ in the germline V gene. V lost 4 bases and J lost 8; bases outside the gene matches: 8. CDR3 length: 14 residues. The CDR3 region has the DNA TGCGCCAGCAGCCCTGGGACAGGAGGGTACATTCAGTACTTC. The encoded protein is CASSPGTGGYIQYF.

The rearrangement uses TRBV10-2 and TRBJ1-1, with 9 bases that match TRBD1. Germline trimming cut 4 bases from V and 5 bases from J; bases unmatched to any gene: 11. CDR3 length equals 16 residues. The V gene's germline CDR1 is WSHSY and CDR2 SAAADI. CDR3 loop: CASSVGPGQGGTEAFF. The CDR3 DNA follows: TGCGCCAGCAGTGTGGGCCCGGGACAGGGTGGGACTGAAGCTTTCTTT.

The gene calls are TRBV19 and TRBJ2-2; 7 bases map to TRBD1. In germline, CDR1 is LNHDA, CDR2 SQIVND (reference sequence). This CDR3 comprises 15 residues. V was pared by 4 bases and J by 5 bases, with 7 bases of the junction left unmatched. The chain's CDR3 is CASSNDRVWTGELFF. DNA of the CDR3: TGTGCCAGTAGTAATGACAGGGTATGGACCGGGGAGCTGTTTTTT.

As to this clone: Other DNA sequences in this sample translate to the same CDR3. The chain links TRBV19 to TRBJ1-2; D might be TRBD1 (6 bases). This CDR3 is built from 15 residues. The V and J ends lost 3 bases and 0 bases respectively, with 11 bases between them. Germline CDR1 and CDR2: LNHDA and SQIVND (reference sequence). CDR3 bases: TGTGCCAGTAGTATCGTACAGGGAGCTAACTATGGCTACACCTTC. This codes for CASSIVQGANYGYTF.